This T cell receptor beta chain was identified during a study of T cells in localized non-small cell lung cancer. This clone turned up a few times. Produced via immunoSEQ multiplex PCR; TCRdb's table is partial and in-frame only. Of about 14,000 clones in the sample, about 28% were seen once. The clonotype was recovered from a female donor aged 60 or older with stage I lung adenocarcinoma. Sample: lung tumor tissue, taken before any cancer treatment.

As DNA, the CDR3 is TGCGCCAGCAGCCCCGGGACAGGGAACTATGGCTACACCTTC. Amino acid sequence: CASSPGTGNYGYTF. The rearrangement joins TRBV5-1 to TRBJ1-2, with 9 bases identical to TRBD1. J was trimmed by 2 bases and V by 4 bases; bases with no gene match: 3. Germline-derived CDR1 and CDR2 are SGHRS and YFSETQ. The CDR3 is 14 amino acids.